This entry concerns a single TCR beta chain. The V and J ends lost 4 bases and 4 bases respectively, with 13 bases between them. The germline CDR1 and CDR2 sequences are MDHEN and SYDVKM. The CDR3 loop spans 14 amino acids. The source of the sample is a study of shared clonotypes between healthy human individuals. The protocol was immunoSEQ multiplex PCR, while the TCRdb copy is restricted to in-frame clones and leaves out a portion. The sample holds about 1 million clones, under 80% seen once. Each of the donors was a healthy adult who was HIV-negative and had not had a recent acute infection or vaccination.

V usage is TRBV28 and J usage is TRBJ2-5; perhaps TRBD1 as D (5 bases). Material: memory CD4+ T cells sorted from blood. The subset was: CD45RA-negative fraction. The origin of this receptor is a man aged 18 to 30 in good health. CDR3 region: CASSSPRGPETQYF. CDR3 nucleotide sequence: TGTGCCAGCAGTTCGCCTAGGGGTCCAGAGACCCAGTACTTC.